One and the same sample provided the 15 T cell receptor beta chains below, sequenced in a study of CD8 T cells in ankylosing spondylitis. General observations from the study: A motif in TCR beta, a set of about eight highly homologous variants, appeared characteristic of ankylosing spondylitis blood.

TCRdb reprocessed the 5' RACE reads via MiXCR and lists one record per CDR3 protein. The sample has 100,000 to 150,000 distinct CDR3 sequences, over 15% seen once. Antigen specificity for these receptors is unknown. Input material: blood, either unsorted or a sorted T cell fraction (not recorded which). Receptors were obtained from a male donor with ankylosing spondylitis.

There are many counts of this clonotype. The V gene is TRBV6-1, the J gene TRBJ2-7, with D perhaps TRBD1 (5 bases). The CDR3 loop spans 13 amino acids. The V gene lost 4 bases and the J gene lost 2 bases, with 9 bases spanning the gap. Germline assignment: CDR1 MNHNS and CDR2 SASEGT. The CDR3 loop is CASSAGAPYEQYF. Here the CDR3 DNA reads TGTGCCAGCAGTGCTGGGGCCCCCTACGAGCAGTACTTC.

There are a few counts of this clonotype. The chain employs TRBV6-2 or TRBV6-3 and TRBJ2-2; no firm D call. This CDR3 comprises 16 residues. Germline CDR1 MNHEY, CDR2 SVGEGT. V shed 0 bases and J shed 4 bases, with 12 bases lying between them. The CDR3 DNA follows: TGTGCCAGCAGTTACTCGATAGCAGCGTTCACCGGGGAGCTGTTTTTT. It translates to CASSYSIAAFTGELFF.

The gene calls are TRBV7-9 and TRBJ2-7; no reliable D call. The CDR3 is 14 amino acids. Trimming took off 4 bases at V and 5 bases at J, with 15 bases between the two ends. Germline loops: CDR1 SEHNR, CDR2 FQNEAQ (reference sequence). The chain's CDR3 is CASSSHFPLDEQYF. The CDR3 nucleotides read TGTGCCAGCAGCTCCCATTTCCCCCTTGACGAGCAGTACTTC. The whole variable domain, filled in from reference TRBV7-9 and TRBJ2-7, reads DTGVSQNPRHKITKRGQNVTFRCDPISEHNRLYWYRQTLGQGPEFLTYFQNEAQLEKSRLLSDRFSAERPKGSFSTLEIQRTEQGDSAMYLCASSSHFPLDEQYFGPGTRLTVT.

The chain links TRBV29-1 to TRBJ2-4; 7 nucleotides align to TRBD2. This CDR3 region has 15 residues. Per germline, CDR1 SQVTM and CDR2 ANQGSEA. V lost 8 bases, J lost 2 bases, and 12 bases stayed unmatched. Here the CDR3 DNA reads TGCAGCATCCGAGGGAGGGCCGGAACCAAAAACATTCAGTACTTC. Translated, it gives CSIRGRAGTKNIQYF.

For the CDR3, the DNA is TGTGCCAGCAGTCCGACGCTTATCCTAAACAATGAGCAGTTCTTC. The encoded protein is CASSPTLILNNEQFF. The chain joins TRBV12-3 or TRBV12-4 to TRBJ2-1, with D hard to call. CDR3 length: 15 residues. Between the trimmed V and J ends, which lost 5 bases and 5 bases, there was a span of 16 bases.

This clonotype turned up a few times. The chain is built from TRBV27 and TRBJ2-1; either TRBD1 or TRBD2 may fit D (5 bases each). The CDR3 runs to 16 residues. V lost 8 bases and J lost 7, with 24 bases in between. Germline V CDR1 and CDR2: MNHEY, SMNVEV (reference sequence). CDR3 bases: TGTGCCAGCTCGGTCCTCTCCGGGACCCCGGGGAATGAGCAGTTCTTC. This codes for CASSVLSGTPGNEQFF.

The genes are TRBV9 and TRBJ1-6; D unclear. The CDR3 runs to 15 residues. V dropped 0 bases and J dropped 8 bases, with 12 bases sitting between them. Germline values: CDR1 SGDLS, CDR2 YYNGEE. CDR3 sequence: CASSVGDGPDSPLHF. The DNA for the CDR3 is TGTGCCAGCAGCGTAGGGGATGGCCCGGATTCACCCCTCCACTTT.

CDR3 amino acids: CASSYGGNEKLFF. DNA of the CDR3: TGTGCCAGCAGCTACGGAGGGAACGAAAAACTGTTTTTT. V is TRBV7-9 and J is TRBJ1-4; no reliable D call. The CDR3 sequence is 13 residues long. V lost 4 bases, J lost 8 bases, and 11 bases lay in between. Germline V gene sequence: CDR1 SEHNR, CDR2 FQNEAQ (reference sequence). Complete variable domain (other parts from reference TRBV7-9 and TRBJ1-4): DTGVSQNPRHKITKRGQNVTFRCDPISEHNRLYWYRQTLGQGPEFLTYFQNEAQLEKSRLLSDRFSAERPKGSFSTLEIQRTEQGDSAMYLCASSYGGNEKLFFGSGTQLSVL.

The chain has TRBV4-1 and TRBJ2-1; 7 positions match TRBD1. The CDR3 has 15 residues. CDR1 and CDR2 from the germline V gene are MGHRA and YSYEKL. V dropped 2 bases and J dropped 8; count of bases not matched to a gene: 9. This CDR3 reads CASSQLTGVSDEQFF. The DNA for the CDR3 is TGCGCCAGCAGCCAACTCACAGGGGTTAGTGATGAGCAGTTCTTC.

This chain connects TRBV7-8 to TRBJ2-1; D remains unclear. This CDR3 spans 15 amino acids. Germline values: CDR1 SGHVS, CDR2 FQNEAQ. The V gene lost 4 bases and the J gene lost 3 bases, with 13 bases spanning the gap. The CDR3 loop reads CASSWPLAIYNEQFF. CDR3 coding DNA: TGTGCCAGCAGCTGGCCGCTCGCGATCTACAATGAGCAGTTCTTC.

V is TRBV13 and J is TRBJ2-7; 12 nucleotides line up with TRBD2. CDR1 is PRHDT, CDR2 FYEKMQ, per germline (reference sequence). The CDR3 consists of 16 residues. J lost 0 bases, V lost 5 bases, and 5 bases had no gene match. Written as DNA, the CDR3 is TGTGCCAGCAGCGCACGACTAGCGGGAGCCTCCTACGAGCAGTACTTC. It encodes CASSARLAGASYEQYF.

This clonotype was counted at least ten times. The chain uses TRBV4-1 and TRBJ2-3; D possibly corresponds to TRBD2 (6 bases). This CDR3 is built from 12 residues. The germline V and J ends were trimmed by 3 bases and 11 bases, with 12 bases remaining between them. Germline lookup yields CDR1 MGHRA and CDR2 YSYEKL. The CDR3 loop is CASSQNLREQYF. CDR3 DNA sequence: TGCGCCAGCAGCCAGAATCTGCGGGAGCAGTATTTT.

This clonotype came up a few times. This chain connects TRBV9 to TRBJ1-1, with D possibly matching TRBD1 (6 bases). The germline V and J ends were trimmed by 4 bases and 7 bases, with 17 bases remaining between them. The V gene's germline CDR1 is SGDLS and CDR2 YYNGEE. There are 14 residues in the CDR3. This CDR3 is CASSIIGGADEAFF. The CDR3 DNA sequence: TGTGCCAGCAGCATCATCGGGGGCGCGGATGAAGCTTTCTTT.

This clonotype has more than one count but fewer than ten. V gene TRBV24-1 combines with J gene TRBJ2-3; 8 nucleotides align to TRBD1. CDR3 length: 17 amino acids. The V and J ends lost 3 bases and 3 bases, in that order; junction bases with no gene match: 10. Germline V gene lookup returns CDR1 KGHDR and CDR2 SFDVKD. In DNA, the CDR3 is TGTGCCACCAGTGATCCGAGACAGGGGTATTTGACAGATACGCAGTATTTT. Residues: CATSDPRQGYLTDTQYF.

The rearrangement links TRBV6-1 to TRBJ2-1; 11 bases line up with TRBD1. The junction had 3 bases not matched to a gene; V was cut back by 6 bases and J by 2 bases. The CDR3 covers 15 residues. Germline V gene data show CDR1 as MNHNS and CDR2 as SASEGT. The CDR3 bases are TGTGCCAGCAGCGAGGACAGGGGGCCCTACAATGAGCAGTTCTTC. Amino acids: CASSEDRGPYNEQFF.